The present T cell receptor beta chain was sequenced within a study of blood T cells in healthy people across ages. Study in general: Per two T cells, about one barcoded beta molecule was captured through template switching.

General study points: Not knowing donor CMV status may have confounded expanded clonotype changes. One million T cells yielded diversity estimates that were considered underestimates.

Ten or more counts support this clonotype. Its antigen is currently unknown. A J-beta primer mix and a sample-barcoded 5' primer were used in a second PCR of about 7 to 12 cycles. Each CDR3 protein gets one entry after TCRdb re-called the 5' RACE reads with MiXCR. The table has hundreds of thousands of distinct CDR3 sequences, 32% seen once. The CDR3 consists of 15 residues. Germline V gene sequence: CDR1 SGHDT, CDR2 YYEEEE. The V gene lost 1 base and the J gene lost 3 bases, with 13 bases spanning the gap. Each sample yielded at least 6.5 million isolated PBMCs. The sample taken for sequencing was blood. The clonotype comes from a woman older than 75 in good health. The chain uses TRBV5-6 and TRBJ2-5; possible D gene TRBD1, 5 bases. In nucleotides, the CDR3 is TGTGCCAGCAGCTTGCGAAACAGGCGAAAAGAGACCCAGTACTTC. Its protein product is CASSLRNRRKETQYF. Complete variable domain (other parts from reference TRBV5-6 and TRBJ2-5): DAGVTQSPTHLIKTRGQQVTLRCSPKSGHDTVSWYQQALGQGPQFIFQYYEEEERQRGNFPDRFSGHQFPNYSSELNVNALLLGDSALYLCASSLRNRRKETQYFGPGTRLLVL.